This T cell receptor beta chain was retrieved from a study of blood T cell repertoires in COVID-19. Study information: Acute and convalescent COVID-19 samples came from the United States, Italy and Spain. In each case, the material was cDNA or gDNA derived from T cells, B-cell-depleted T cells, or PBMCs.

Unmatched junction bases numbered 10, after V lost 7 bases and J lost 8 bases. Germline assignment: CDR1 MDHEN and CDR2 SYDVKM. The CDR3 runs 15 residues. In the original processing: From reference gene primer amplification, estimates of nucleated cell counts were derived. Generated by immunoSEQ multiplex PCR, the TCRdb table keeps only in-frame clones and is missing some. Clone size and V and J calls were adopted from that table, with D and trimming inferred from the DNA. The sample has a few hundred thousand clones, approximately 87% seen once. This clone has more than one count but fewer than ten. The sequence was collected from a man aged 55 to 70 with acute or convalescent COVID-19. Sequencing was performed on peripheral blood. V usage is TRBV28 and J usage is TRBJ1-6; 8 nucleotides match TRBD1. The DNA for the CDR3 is TGTGCCAGCACTCCAGGACAGGGTCCGGATTCACCCCTCCACTTT. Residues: CASTPGQGPDSPLHF.